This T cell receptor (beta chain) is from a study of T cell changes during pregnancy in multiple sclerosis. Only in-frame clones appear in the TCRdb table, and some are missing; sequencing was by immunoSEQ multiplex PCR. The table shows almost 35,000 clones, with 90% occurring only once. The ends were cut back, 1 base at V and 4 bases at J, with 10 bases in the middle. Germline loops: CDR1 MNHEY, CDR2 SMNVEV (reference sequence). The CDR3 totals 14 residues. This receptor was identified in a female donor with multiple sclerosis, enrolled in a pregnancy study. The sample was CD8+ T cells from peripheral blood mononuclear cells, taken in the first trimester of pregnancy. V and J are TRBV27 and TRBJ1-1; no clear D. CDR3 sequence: CASSLYRYITEAFF. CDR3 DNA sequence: TGTGCCAGCAGTTTATACCGCTATATCACTGAAGCTTTCTTT.